One and the same sample provided the 10 T cell receptor beta chains below, sequenced in a study of shared clonotypes between healthy human individuals. The table came from immunoSEQ multiplex PCR; TCRdb's copy has only in-frame clones and leaves some out. This sample has approximately 640,000 clones, with 90% found just once. Sequencing used memory CD8+ T cells from PBMCs. The sample's subset: CD45RO+ cells pooled with CCR7-negative TemRA cells. These receptors all stem from a man between 18 and 29 years old in good health. Some clones in this sample may be carry-over from other donors' samples.

V gene TRBV28 combines with J gene TRBJ2-7; possibly TRBD2 for D (6 bases). Trimming cost V 5 bases and J 2 bases, with 19 bases left between them. CDR1 and CDR2 from the germline V gene are MDHEN and SYDVKM. This CDR3 has 16 amino acids. This chain's CDR3 is CASSRGDRLFTYEQYF. The CDR3 DNA reads TGTGCCAGCAGTCGCGGGGACCGCTTATTCACCTACGAGCAGTACTTC.

The CDR3 spells CASSPTKAGELFF. As DNA, the CDR3 is TGTGCCAGCAGCCCCACTAAGGCGGGGGAGCTGTTTTTT. The chain has TRBV7-9 and TRBJ2-2; D call uncertain. The V gene's germline CDR1 is SEHNR and CDR2 FQNEAQ (reference sequence). The CDR3 covers 13 residues. The germline V and J ends were trimmed by 5 bases and 8 bases, with 12 bases remaining between them.

This rearrangement joins TRBV5-6 to TRBJ1-3, with 9 bases that match TRBD1. This CDR3 is built from 15 residues. V dropped 3 bases and J dropped 4; count of bases not matched to a gene: 5. Per the germline V gene, CDR1 is SGHDT and CDR2 is YYEEEE. The CDR3 DNA follows: TGTGCCAGCAGCTACGGACAGGGGTCCGGAAACACCATATATTTT. Translated, it gives CASSYGQGSGNTIYF. The whole variable domain, remainder taken from reference TRBV5-6 and TRBJ1-3, is DAGVTQSPTHLIKTRGQQVTLRCSPKSGHDTVSWYQQALGQGPQFIFQYYEEEERQRGNFPDRFSGHQFPNYSSELNVNALLLGDSALYLCASSYGQGSGNTIYFGEGSWLTVV.

This chain uses TRBV28 with TRBJ2-7; D uncertain. V was shortened by 1 base and J by 3 bases, with 13 bases between the two germline ends. Germline CDR1 and CDR2: MDHEN and SYDVKM. CDR3 length: 15 residues. The chain's CDR3 is CASSLSADSSYEQYF. CDR3 DNA: TGTGCCAGCAGTTTATCGGCAGACTCAAGCTACGAGCAGTACTTC.

J is TRBJ2-1 and V is TRBV9; the match to TRBD2 covers 7 bases. Germline-derived CDR1 and CDR2 are SGDLS and YYNGEE. The CDR3 loop spans 14 amino acids. The junction had 2 bases not matched to a gene; V was cut back by 3 bases and J by 2 bases. The CDR3 sequence: CASSASGAYNEQFF. CDR3 bases: TGTGCCAGCAGCGCCAGCGGGGCCTACAATGAGCAGTTCTTC.

The CDR3 sequence: CASSSTGPSNYGYTF. The CDR3 DNA follows: TGTGCCAGCAGCTCAACCGGCCCCTCTAACTATGGCTACACCTTC. The gene calls are TRBV7-9 and TRBJ1-2; D unclear. CDR3 length: 15 residues. Per germline, CDR1 SEHNR and CDR2 FQNEAQ (reference sequence). The V and J ends lost 4 bases and 0 bases respectively, with 12 bases between them. The full variable domain, rest sourced from reference TRBV7-9 and TRBJ1-2, is DTGVSQNPRHKITKRGQNVTFRCDPISEHNRLYWYRQTLGQGPEFLTYFQNEAQLEKSRLLSDRFSAERPKGSFSTLEIQRTEQGDSAMYLCASSSTGPSNYGYTFGSGTRLTVV.

This sequence joins TRBV7-9 and TRBJ2-1, with 13 nucleotides matching TRBD2. V shed 5 bases, J shed 9 bases, and the junction held 10 bases outside the gene matches. Germline CDR1 is SEHNR and CDR2 is FQNEAQ (reference sequence). The CDR3 is 16 residues long. The CDR3 reads CASSAGLAGLEGEQFF. The CDR3 DNA sequence: TGTGCCAGCAGCGCGGGACTAGCGGGACTCGAGGGTGAGCAGTTCTTC.

The chain uses TRBV6-1 and TRBJ2-5; D perhaps matches TRBD1 (6 bases). CDR3 length: 13 amino acids. Per the germline V gene, CDR1 is MNHNS and CDR2 is SASEGT. V dropped 5 bases and J dropped 1 base, with 8 bases sitting between them. CDR3 in amino acids: CASSQGTQETQYF. The CDR3 DNA is TGTGCCAGCAGTCAGGGGACCCAAGAGACCCAGTACTTC.

V usage is TRBV25-1 and J usage is TRBJ2-3; D perhaps matches TRBD2 (5 bases). This CDR3 has 15 amino acids. Per germline, CDR1 MGHDK and CDR2 SYGVNS. Trimming shortened V by 2 bases and J by 2 bases, and 11 bases separated the two germline ends. The CDR3 DNA reads as TGTGCCAGCAGTGAACGGGTGACTATCACAGATACGCAGTATTTT. Translated: CASSERVTITDTQYF.

The chain is built from TRBV5-1 and TRBJ1-4; 8 nucleotides align to TRBD1. CDR3 length equals 15 residues. Germline V CDR1 and CDR2: SGHRS, YFSETQ. Trimming removed 1 base from V and 6 bases from J; junction bases left unmatched: 5. The CDR3 spells CASSLSTGGHEKLFF. CDR3 DNA: TGCGCCAGCAGCTTGTCCACAGGGGGGCATGAAAAACTGTTTTTT.